This is a list of T cell receptor beta chains from one sample in a study of T-cell reconstitution after alpha-beta-depleted transplantation in children. TCRdb re-analysed the PCR reads in MiXCR, keeping a single row per CDR3 protein. The sample yields 600,000 to 700,000 distinct CDR3 sequences, 15% to 20% seen once. This specimen was PBMCs from the stem cell graft donor, taken from the stem cell graft. These receptors were collected from a human donor who donated a stem cell graft to a child with acute myeloid leukemia. Both conserved end residues are part of each CDR3. Fields, in order: CDR3 protein, CDR3 DNA, clone size, D gene, J gene, V gene. The D gene is left open where the match is weak. Clone sizes are given selectively: once, few, many, or a class where the clone is expanded.

CDR3aa: CASRGGLSSSYEQYF
CDR3nt: TGTGCCAGCAGGGGTGGACTGTCGAGTTCCTACGAGCAGTACTTC
abundance: many
d_gene: .
j_gene: TRBJ2-7
v_gene: TRBV12-3/TRBV12-4

CDR3aa: CSASQGGVQFF
CDR3nt: TGCAGTGCTAGTCAGGGGGGTGTGCAGTTCTTC
abundance: many
d_gene: .
j_gene: TRBJ2-1
v_gene: TRBV20-1

CDR3aa: CASSVGGASTDTQYF
CDR3nt: TGTGCCAGCAGCGTAGGAGGGGCTAGCACAGATACGCAGTATTTT
abundance: few
d_gene: .
j_gene: TRBJ2-3
v_gene: TRBV7-3

CDR3aa: CASSSWDFLNEKLFF
CDR3nt: TGTGCCAGCAGTTCCTGGGACTTCCTAAATGAAAAACTGTTTTTT
abundance: few
d_gene: .
j_gene: TRBJ1-4
v_gene: TRBV12-3/TRBV12-4

CDR3aa: CASSLERGNTEAFF
CDR3nt: TGTGCCAGCAGTTTAGAGAGGGGTAACACTGAAGCTTTCTTT
abundance: many
d_gene: .
j_gene: TRBJ1-1
v_gene: TRBV12-3/TRBV12-4

CDR3aa: CASSLTGGWTKQPQHF
CDR3nt: TGTGCCAGCAGCCTAACAGGGGGCTGGACGAAACAGCCCCAGCATTTT
abundance: once
d_gene: TRBD1
j_gene: TRBJ1-5
v_gene: TRBV7-8

CDR3aa: CASSYGGSNYGYTF
CDR3nt: TGTGCCAGCAGTTACGGGGGTTCTAACTATGGCTACACCTTC
abundance: few
d_gene: .
j_gene: TRBJ1-2
v_gene: TRBV6-5

CDR3aa: CASSGRQVTGFYEQYF
CDR3nt: TGTGCCAGCAGCGGCCGTCAGGTAACGGGTTTCTACGAGCAGTACTTC
abundance: .
d_gene: .
j_gene: TRBJ2-7
v_gene: TRBV21-1

CDR3aa: CASSEGDNIGTRGTQYF
CDR3nt: TGTGCCAGCAGTGAGGGGGACAACATAGGTACACGGGGTACGCAGTATTTT
abundance: few
d_gene: .
j_gene: TRBJ2-3
v_gene: TRBV25-1

CDR3aa: CASSFGTGMDQPQHF
CDR3nt: TGTGCCAGCAGCTTTGGGACAGGGATGGATCAGCCCCAGCATTTT
abundance: few
d_gene: TRBD1
j_gene: TRBJ1-5
v_gene: TRBV5-5

CDR3aa: CSARIRGVNTEAFF
CDR3nt: TGCAGTGCTAGGATAAGGGGAGTGAACACTGAAGCTTTCTTT
abundance: many
d_gene: .
j_gene: TRBJ1-1
v_gene: TRBV20-1

CDR3aa: CASSPPSNYGYTF
CDR3nt: TGTGCCAGCTCACCACCAAGCAACTATGGCTACACCTTC
abundance: .
d_gene: .
j_gene: TRBJ1-2
v_gene: TRBV18

CDR3aa: CASSLHYREQTQYF
CDR3nt: TGTGCCAGCAGCCTTCATTACAGGGAGCAGACCCAGTACTTC
abundance: few
d_gene: .
j_gene: TRBJ2-5
v_gene: TRBV12-3/TRBV12-4

CDR3aa: CASSLAMQQNTEAFF
CDR3nt: TGTGCCAGCAGCTTAGCTATGCAGCAGAACACTGAAGCTTTCTTT
abundance: .
d_gene: .
j_gene: TRBJ1-1
v_gene: TRBV7-9

CDR3aa: CASSLQQHTGELFF
CDR3nt: TGCGCCAGCAGCTTGCAACAGCACACCGGGGAGCTGTTTTTT
abundance: many
d_gene: .
j_gene: TRBJ2-2
v_gene: TRBV5-1

CDR3aa: CASSPDNMNTEAFF
CDR3nt: TGCGCCAGCAGCCCGGACAACATGAACACTGAAGCTTTCTTT
abundance: few
d_gene: .
j_gene: TRBJ1-1
v_gene: TRBV5-1

CDR3aa: CASSLSRVVSNTEAFF
CDR3nt: TGTGCCAGCAGTTTGAGCAGGGTTGTGTCGAACACTGAAGCTTTCTTT
abundance: many
d_gene: .
j_gene: TRBJ1-1
v_gene: TRBV27

CDR3aa: CASSSQTSGGYNEQFF
CDR3nt: TGCGCCAGCAGCTCCCAGACTAGCGGGGGATACAATGAGCAGTTCTTC
abundance: few
d_gene: TRBD2
j_gene: TRBJ2-1
v_gene: TRBV5-1

CDR3aa: CASTRPQLREQFF
CDR3nt: TGTGCCAGCACCCGCCCGCAGTTGCGGGAGCAGTTCTTC
abundance: .
d_gene: .
j_gene: TRBJ2-1
v_gene: TRBV6-2/TRBV6-3

CDR3aa: CASSLSSGGASGANVLTF
CDR3nt: TGTGCCAGCAGCCTCTCTAGCGGGGGGGCCTCTGGGGCCAACGTCCTGACTTTC
abundance: .
d_gene: TRBD2
j_gene: TRBJ2-6
v_gene: TRBV11-2

CDR3aa: CSVTGASSYEQYF
CDR3nt: TGCAGCGTTACAGGGGCTAGCTCCTACGAGCAGTACTTC
abundance: many
d_gene: TRBD1
j_gene: TRBJ2-7
v_gene: TRBV29-1

CDR3aa: CASSGSATNEKLFF
CDR3nt: TGTGCCAGCAGCGGCTCTGCAACTAATGAAAAACTGTTTTTT
abundance: few
d_gene: .
j_gene: TRBJ1-4
v_gene: TRBV7-9

CDR3aa: CSATGRGQGPYEQYF
CDR3nt: TGCAGTGCTACCGGACGGGGACAGGGGCCCTACGAGCAGTACTTC
abundance: many
d_gene: TRBD1
j_gene: TRBJ2-7
v_gene: TRBV20-1

CDR3aa: CASKSGYSNQPQHF
CDR3nt: TGTGCCAGCAAGTCAGGATATAGCAATCAGCCCCAGCATTTT
abundance: .
d_gene: .
j_gene: TRBJ1-5
v_gene: TRBV6-1

CDR3aa: CATSENGGDNEQFF
CDR3nt: TGTGCCACCAGTGAAAACGGGGGGGACAATGAGCAGTTCTTC
abundance: .
d_gene: TRBD2
j_gene: TRBJ2-1
v_gene: TRBV24-1

CDR3aa: CASSELRENEQFF
CDR3nt: TGTGCCAGCAGTGAACTGAGGGAAAATGAGCAGTTCTTC
abundance: .
d_gene: .
j_gene: TRBJ2-1
v_gene: TRBV6-1

CDR3aa: CASSQGGYNEQFF
CDR3nt: TGCGCCAGCAGCCAAGGGGGCTACAATGAGCAGTTCTTC
abundance: few
d_gene: .
j_gene: TRBJ2-1
v_gene: TRBV4-3

CDR3aa: CASNRQAMNTEAFF
CDR3nt: TGCGCCAGCAACCGACAGGCCATGAACACTGAAGCTTTCTTT
abundance: .
d_gene: .
j_gene: TRBJ1-1
v_gene: TRBV5-1